Shown below are 23 T cell receptor beta chains from a single sample sequenced in a study of cytomegalovirus exposure and HLA in healthy donors. The PCR employed 60 Vbeta primers together with 13 Jbeta primers. Using immunoSEQ multiplex PCR, the repertoire was profiled, and TCRdb retains in-frame clones only, with some absent. The sample gives about 150,000 clones, 50% to 75% of which show up once; about 2.9% is in the top ten. Specimen: PBMCs. The receptors were gathered from a woman between 25 and 40 years old in good health and CMV-seropositive.

V is TRBV11-2 and J is TRBJ1-1; possible D gene TRBD1, 5 bases. CDR3 length: 15 residues. Germline CDR1 is SGHAT and CDR2 is FQNNGV. V dropped 8 bases and J dropped 0 bases, with 16 bases sitting between them. This CDR3 reads CASADIQGLNTEAFF. Here the CDR3 DNA reads TGTGCCAGCGCGGATATTCAGGGCCTGAACACTGAAGCTTTCTTT.

V is TRBV2 and J is TRBJ2-2, with 7 bases aligning to TRBD2. This CDR3 has 14 amino acids. Germline values: CDR1 SNHLY, CDR2 FYNNEI. Losses at the gene ends were 8 bases for V and 8 bases for J; bases not matched to a gene: 11. CDR3 nucleotides: TGTGCCAGCTCGTACGGTACTAGCGCGGGGGAGCTGTTTTTT. Translated: CASSYGTSAGELFF.

This chain links TRBV27 with TRBJ1-5, with 10 bases aligning to TRBD1. This CDR3 is built from 14 residues. The germline V gene encodes CDR1 MNHEY and CDR2 SMNVEV (reference sequence). V was pared by 6 bases and J by 8 bases, with 7 bases of the junction left unmatched. This CDR3 reads CASRMGQGTKPQHF. The CDR3 DNA follows: TGTGCCAGCAGAATGGGACAGGGGACTAAGCCCCAGCATTTT.

The chain links TRBV2 to TRBJ2-7, with D tentatively TRBD1 (6 bases). CDR3 size: 16 residues. Germline V CDR1 and CDR2: SNHLY, FYNNEI. Between the trimmed V and J ends, which lost 5 bases and 0 bases, there was a span of 17 bases. The CDR3 sequence is CASSNLGQLSSYEQYF. CDR3 DNA sequence: TGTGCCAGCAGTAATTTAGGACAGTTGAGCTCCTACGAGCAGTACTTC.

This clone was seen a single time. This chain links TRBV6-5 with TRBJ2-2, with D perhaps TRBD1 (6 bases). The CDR3 extends over 13 amino acids. The germline CDR1 and CDR2 sequences are MNHEY and SVGAGI. Trimming cost V 8 bases and J 4 bases, with 11 bases left between them. The CDR3 loop reads CASERGGTGELFF. CDR3 bases: TGTGCCAGCGAAAGAGGGGGCACCGGGGAGCTGTTTTTT.

In DNA form, the CDR3 reads TGTGCCATCCCCGGGTACTATGGCTACACCTTC. This translates into CAIPGYYGYTF. The chain is built from TRBV10-3 and TRBJ1-2; no clear D gene. Germline assignment: CDR1 ENHRY and CDR2 SYGVKD. This CDR3 region has 11 residues. V was pared by 8 bases and J by 3 bases, with 7 bases between.

V and J are TRBV10-3 and TRBJ1-2, with 7 positions matching TRBD1. CDR3 length: 14 residues. Germline lookup yields CDR1 ENHRY and CDR2 SYGVKD. V lost 11 bases to trimming and J lost 4 bases; unmatched junction nucleotides: 13. The DNA of the CDR3 is TGTGCCGTCGGCGAAGAGGGGGCAGCCTATGGCTACACCTTC. This encodes CAVGEEGAAYGYTF.

This chain connects TRBV18 to TRBJ1-2; D is unclear. The CDR3 totals 12 residues. Germline assignment: CDR1 KGHSH and CDR2 LQKENI. Trimming left V 2 bases short and J 10 bases short, with 11 bases between. CDR3 nucleotide sequence: TGTGCCAGCTCACCAGGCGGCACGTACTACACCTTC. Its protein product is CASSPGGTYYTF.

This clone has a handful of counts. The chain recombines TRBV27 with TRBJ1-5; the D is unclear. Germline V gene sequence: CDR1 MNHEY, CDR2 SMNVEV (reference sequence). The CDR3 covers 15 residues. The V and J ends lost 5 bases and 7 bases respectively, with 18 bases between them. This CDR3 reads CASSPRGGFGQPQHF. CDR3 in DNA: TGTGCCAGCAGTCCCCGGGGAGGGTTCGGCCAGCCCCAGCATTTT.

The rearrangement uses TRBV19 and TRBJ2-6; TRBD1 matches at 10 bases. V was clipped by 2 bases and J by 0 bases; unmatched bases: 19. Germline assignment: CDR1 LNHDA and CDR2 SQIVND (reference sequence). The CDR3 runs 23 residues. For the CDR3, the DNA is TGTGCCAGTAGTATACGTCACGAGACAGGGGGCTCTTTCCCGCGCTCTGGGGCCAACGTCCTGACTTTC. The encoded protein is CASSIRHETGGSFPRSGANVLTF.

This clone was detected only a few times. The chain recombines TRBV6-1 with TRBJ2-5; D is unclear. The closer fit of TRBJ2-7 to the DNA end suggests the J call may be wrong. Germline CDR1 and CDR2: MNHNS and SASEGT. The CDR3 sequence is 14 residues long. In DNA form, the CDR3 reads TGTGCCAGCAGACGACTCACCGGCGATTACGAGCAGTACTTC. Protein sequence: CASRRLTGDYEQYF.

This clone was counted a single time. This chain links TRBV18 with TRBJ2-3, with D perhaps TRBD2 (6 bases). Germline CDR1 is KGHSH and CDR2 is LQKENI. Trimming took off 1 base at V and 0 bases at J, with 8 bases between the two ends. This CDR3 spans 15 amino acids. The CDR3 is CASSPRSGSTDTQYF. The CDR3 DNA sequence: TGTGCCAGCTCACCACGGAGCGGGAGCACAGATACGCAGTATTTT.

V gene TRBV6-1 combines with J gene TRBJ1-6; D might be TRBD1 (5 bases). Germline lookup yields CDR1 MNHNS and CDR2 SASEGT. V was cut by 2 bases and J by 7 bases, with 9 bases left in between. CDR3 length: 14 residues. The CDR3 spells CASSEYSGNSPLHF. The CDR3 DNA reads TGTGCCAGCAGTGAATATTCAGGGAATTCACCCCTCCACTTT.

The CDR3 nucleotides are TGTGCCAGCAGTTACTTCTCTCAGGGCTTACCAGATACGCAGTATTTT. This encodes CASSYFSQGLPDTQYF. The chain recombines TRBV6-6 with TRBJ2-3; D possibly corresponds to TRBD1 (5 bases). Germline V gene lookup returns CDR1 MNHNY and CDR2 SVGAGI (reference sequence). This CDR3 has 16 residues. Trimming removed 1 base at V and 4 bases at J, with 15 bases between.

The rearrangement uses TRBV4-1 and TRBJ1-1; D gene ambiguous. The CDR3 spans 16 residues. Trimming removed 4 bases from V and 3 bases from J, with 18 bases in between. Germline assignment: CDR1 MGHRA and CDR2 YSYEKL. CDR3 nucleotides: TGCGCCAGCAGCCCCCCCGGGTGGGTTTCGGACACTGAAGCTTTCTTT. Amino acid sequence: CASSPPGWVSDTEAFF.

This rearrangement joins TRBV10-1 to TRBJ2-5; 10 nucleotides match TRBD1. Trimming at V came to 3 bases and at J to 3 bases, leaving 4 bases not matched to a gene. The CDR3 is 15 residues long. CDR1 WNHNN and CDR2 SYGVQD come from the germline V gene (reference sequence). CDR3 loop: CASSDPTGGKETQYF. The CDR3 DNA is TGCGCCAGCAGTGACCCGACAGGGGGCAAAGAGACCCAGTACTTC.

This clone has only a few counts. The genes are TRBV2 and TRBJ2-6, with TRBD2 as a possible D gene (5 bases). Trimming left V 4 bases short and J 0 bases short, with 19 bases between. Germline CDR1 reads SNHLY; CDR2 reads FYNNEI. The CDR3 spans 19 residues. The CDR3 sequence is CASSGEGSLLPSGANVLTF. CDR3 coding DNA: TGTGCCAGCAGTGGCGAAGGGAGCCTCCTTCCCTCTGGGGCCAACGTCCTGACTTTC.

The rearrangement links TRBV7-8 to TRBJ1-2; no clear D. CDR1 is SGHVS and CDR2 is FQNEAQ in the germline V gene. V lost 3 bases and J 9 bases, leaving 14 bases between the germline ends. The CDR3 extends over 13 amino acids. The DNA of the CDR3 is TGTGCCAGCAGCTTCTTTTCTTGGTCTAGCTACACCTTC. It codes for CASSFFSWSSYTF.

This clone was seen a handful of times. This chain joins TRBV9 and TRBJ1-2, with D possibly being TRBD1 (5 bases). Trimming pared 6 bases from V and 3 bases from J, leaving 9 bases between. There are 12 residues in the CDR3. The germline V gene has CDR1 SGDLS and CDR2 YYNGEE. The CDR3 DNA follows: TGTGCCAGCACGCGGGACGACTATGGCTACACCTTC. It translates to CASTRDDYGYTF.

The J gene is TRBJ2-7, the V gene TRBV7-2, with D uncertain. CDR1 and CDR2 (germline): SGHTA, FQGNSA. V was shortened by 2 bases and J by 2 bases, with 13 bases between the two germline ends. The CDR3 totals 15 residues. The CDR3 reads CASSLFLGPTYEQYF. The CDR3 DNA follows: TGTGCCAGCAGCTTATTCCTAGGCCCCACCTACGAGCAGTACTTC.

The rearrangement uses TRBV5-1 and TRBJ1-1; TRBD1 matches 7 bases. The CDR3 is 16 amino acids. Germline values: CDR1 SGHRS, CDR2 YFSETQ. V shed 0 bases, J shed 7 bases, and the junction held 12 bases outside the gene matches. The CDR3 reads CASSLVSVHSGGEAFF. The CDR3 region has the DNA TGCGCCAGCAGCTTGGTGTCGGTGCACTCAGGGGGTGAAGCTTTCTTT.

The chain carries TRBV5-4 and TRBJ1-5, with D tentatively TRBD1 (6 bases). The CDR3 runs to 14 residues. V dropped 0 bases and J dropped 7 bases, with 11 bases sitting between them. Germline V gene data show CDR1 as SGHNT and CDR2 as YYREEE (reference sequence). The CDR3 sequence: CASSLAGGGQPQHF. DNA for the CDR3: TGTGCCAGCAGCTTGGCCGGGGGGGGCCAGCCCCAGCATTTT.

V and J are TRBV27 and TRBJ2-5; 8 nucleotides line up with TRBD2. The CDR3 is 16 residues long. Trimming at V came to 3 bases and at J to 4 bases, leaving 10 bases not matched to a gene. Germline V gene sequence: CDR1 MNHEY, CDR2 SMNVEV (reference sequence). The CDR3 DNA reads as TGTGCCAGCAGTTTCGTCAGCGGGAGTGGGGGAGAGACCCAGTACTTC. Its translation is CASSFVSGSGGETQYF.